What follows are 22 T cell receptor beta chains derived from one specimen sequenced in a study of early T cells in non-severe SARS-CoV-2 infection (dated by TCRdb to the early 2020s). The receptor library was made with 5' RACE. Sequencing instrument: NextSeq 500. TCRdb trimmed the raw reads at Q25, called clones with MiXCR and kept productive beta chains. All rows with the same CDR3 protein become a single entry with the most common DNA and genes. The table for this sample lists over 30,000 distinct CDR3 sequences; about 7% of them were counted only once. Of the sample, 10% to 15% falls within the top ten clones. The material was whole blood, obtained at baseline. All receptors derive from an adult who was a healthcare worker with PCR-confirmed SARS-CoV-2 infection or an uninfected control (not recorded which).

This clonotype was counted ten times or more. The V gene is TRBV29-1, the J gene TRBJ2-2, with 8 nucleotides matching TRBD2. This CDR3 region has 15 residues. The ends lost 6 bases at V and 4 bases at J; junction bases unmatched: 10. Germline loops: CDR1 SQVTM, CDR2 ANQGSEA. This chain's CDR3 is CSVGTGTSGTGELFF. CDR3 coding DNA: TGCAGCGTCGGCACCGGGACTAGTGGCACCGGGGAGCTGTTTTTT.

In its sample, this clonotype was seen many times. The CDR3 loop is CASSLFRIGEQYF. The DNA for the CDR3 is TGTGCCAGCAGCTTATTTCGGATTGGAGAGCAGTACTTC. The genes are TRBV7-9 and TRBJ2-7; D gene unclear. Germline-derived CDR1 and CDR2 are SEHNR and FQNEAQ (reference sequence). V shed 2 bases and J shed 7 bases, with 12 bases lying between them. This CDR3 has 13 amino acids.

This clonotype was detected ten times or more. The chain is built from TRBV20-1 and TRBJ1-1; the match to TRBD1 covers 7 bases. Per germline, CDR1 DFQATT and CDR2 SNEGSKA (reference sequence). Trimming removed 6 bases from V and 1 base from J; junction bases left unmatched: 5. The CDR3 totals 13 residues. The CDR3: CSAQGQPNTEAFF. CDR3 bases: TGCAGTGCCCAGGGACAGCCGAACACTGAAGCTTTCTTT.

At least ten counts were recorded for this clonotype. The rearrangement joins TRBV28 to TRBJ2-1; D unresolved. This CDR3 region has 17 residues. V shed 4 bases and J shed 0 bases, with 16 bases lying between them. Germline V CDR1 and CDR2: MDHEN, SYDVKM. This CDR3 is CASSSIGYSGSYNEQFF. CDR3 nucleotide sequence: TGTGCCAGCAGTTCTATAGGGTATTCGGGCTCCTACAATGAGCAGTTCTTC. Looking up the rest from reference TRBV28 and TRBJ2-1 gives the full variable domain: DVKVTQSSRYLVKRTGEKVFLECVQDMDHENMFWYRQDPGLGLRLIYFSYDVKMKEKGDIPEGYSVSREKKERFSLILESASTNQTSMYLCASSSIGYSGSYNEQFFGPGTRLTVL.

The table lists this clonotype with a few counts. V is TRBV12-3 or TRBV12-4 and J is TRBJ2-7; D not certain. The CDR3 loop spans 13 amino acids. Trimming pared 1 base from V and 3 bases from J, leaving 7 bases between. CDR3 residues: CASSLEPHYEQYF. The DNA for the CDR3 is TGTGCCAGCAGTTTAGAACCTCACTACGAGCAGTACTTC.

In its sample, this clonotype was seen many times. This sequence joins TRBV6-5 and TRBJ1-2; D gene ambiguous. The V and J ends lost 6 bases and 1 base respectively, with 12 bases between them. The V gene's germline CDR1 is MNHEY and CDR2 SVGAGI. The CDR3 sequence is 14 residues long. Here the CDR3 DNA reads TGTGCCAGCAGCTCAGGAGTCGGTAACTATGGCTACACCTTC. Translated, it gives CASSSGVGNYGYTF.

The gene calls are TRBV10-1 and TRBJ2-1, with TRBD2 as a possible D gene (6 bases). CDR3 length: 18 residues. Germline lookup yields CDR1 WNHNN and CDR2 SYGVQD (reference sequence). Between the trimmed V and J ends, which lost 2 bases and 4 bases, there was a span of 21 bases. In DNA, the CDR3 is TGCGCCAGCAGTGAGACTAAGAGCGGGCCAGACCCTTACAATGAGCAGTTCTTC. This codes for CASSETKSGPDPYNEQFF.

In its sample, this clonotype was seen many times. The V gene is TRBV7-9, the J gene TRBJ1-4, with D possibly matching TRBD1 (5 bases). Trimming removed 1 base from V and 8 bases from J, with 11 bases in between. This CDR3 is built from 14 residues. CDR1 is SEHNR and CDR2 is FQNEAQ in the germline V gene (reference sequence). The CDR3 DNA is TGTGCCAGCAGCTTAGTAGGGACGGGGGAAAAACTGTTTTTT. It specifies CASSLVGTGEKLFF.

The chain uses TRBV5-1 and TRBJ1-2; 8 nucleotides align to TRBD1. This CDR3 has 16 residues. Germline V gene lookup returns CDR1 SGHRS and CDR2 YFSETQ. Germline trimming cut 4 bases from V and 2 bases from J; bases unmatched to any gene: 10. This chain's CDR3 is CASSTKPGQVNYGYTF. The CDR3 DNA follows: TGCGCCAGCAGCACAAAACCGGGACAGGTCAACTATGGCTACACCTTC.

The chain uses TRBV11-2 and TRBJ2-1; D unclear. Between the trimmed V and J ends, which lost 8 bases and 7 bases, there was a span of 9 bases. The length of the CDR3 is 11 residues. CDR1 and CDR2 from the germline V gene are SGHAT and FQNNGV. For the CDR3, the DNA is TGTGCCAGCGTTAGTTGGAATGAGCAGTTCTTC. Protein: CASVSWNEQFF. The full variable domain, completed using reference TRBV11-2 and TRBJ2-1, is EAGVAQSPRYKIIEKRQSVAFWCNPISGHATLYWYQQILGQGPKLLIQFQNNGVVDDSQLPKDRFSAERLKGVDSTLKIQPAKLEDSAVYLCASVSWNEQFFGPGTRLTVL.

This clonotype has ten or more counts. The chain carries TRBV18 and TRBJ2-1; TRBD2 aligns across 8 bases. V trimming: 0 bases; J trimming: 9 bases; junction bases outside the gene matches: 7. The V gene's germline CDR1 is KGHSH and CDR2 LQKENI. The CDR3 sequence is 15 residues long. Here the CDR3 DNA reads TGTGCCAGCTCACCACCGACGGGAGGGGTCGGTGAGCAGTTCTTC. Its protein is CASSPPTGGVGEQFF.

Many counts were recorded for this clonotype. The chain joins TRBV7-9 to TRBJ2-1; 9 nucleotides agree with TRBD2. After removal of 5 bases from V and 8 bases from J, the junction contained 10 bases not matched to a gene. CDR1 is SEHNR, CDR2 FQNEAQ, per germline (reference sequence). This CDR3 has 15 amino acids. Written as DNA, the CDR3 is TGTGCCAGCAGCCTTTATAGCGGGAGTTGGTATGAGCAGTTCTTC. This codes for CASSLYSGSWYEQFF.

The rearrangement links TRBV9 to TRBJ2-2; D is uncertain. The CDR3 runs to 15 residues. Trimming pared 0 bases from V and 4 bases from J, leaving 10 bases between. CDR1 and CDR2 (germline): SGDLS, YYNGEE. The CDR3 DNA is TGTGCCAGCAGCGTAGTCCCTAGAAGCACCGGGGAGCTGTTTTTT. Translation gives CASSVVPRSTGELFF.

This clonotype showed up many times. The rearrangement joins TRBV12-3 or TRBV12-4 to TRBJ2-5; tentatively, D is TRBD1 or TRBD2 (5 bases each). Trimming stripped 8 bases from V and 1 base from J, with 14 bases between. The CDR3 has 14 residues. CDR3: CASGVSGTQETQYF. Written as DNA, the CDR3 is TGTGCCAGCGGGGTTTCCGGGACCCAAGAGACCCAGTACTTC.

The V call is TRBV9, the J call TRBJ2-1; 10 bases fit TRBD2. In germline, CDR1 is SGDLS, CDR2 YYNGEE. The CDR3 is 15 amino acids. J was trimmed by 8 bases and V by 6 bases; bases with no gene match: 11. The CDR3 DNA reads TGTGCCAGCACCCCGGAGCTAGCGGGAGTCCATGAGCAGTTCTTC. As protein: CASTPELAGVHEQFF.

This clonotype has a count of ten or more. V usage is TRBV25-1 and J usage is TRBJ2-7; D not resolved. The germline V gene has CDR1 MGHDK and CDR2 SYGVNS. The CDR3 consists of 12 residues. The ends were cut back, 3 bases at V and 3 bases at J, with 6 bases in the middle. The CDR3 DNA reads TGTGCCAGCAGTGAGGCGGACTACGAGCAGTACTTC. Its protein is CASSEADYEQYF.

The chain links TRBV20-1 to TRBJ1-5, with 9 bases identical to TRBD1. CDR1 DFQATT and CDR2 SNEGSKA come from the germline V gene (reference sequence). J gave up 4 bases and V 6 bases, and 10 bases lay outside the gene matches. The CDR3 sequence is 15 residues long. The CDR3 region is CSAEGTGRDNQPQHF. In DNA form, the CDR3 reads TGCAGTGCGGAGGGGACAGGGCGAGATAATCAGCCCCAGCATTTT.

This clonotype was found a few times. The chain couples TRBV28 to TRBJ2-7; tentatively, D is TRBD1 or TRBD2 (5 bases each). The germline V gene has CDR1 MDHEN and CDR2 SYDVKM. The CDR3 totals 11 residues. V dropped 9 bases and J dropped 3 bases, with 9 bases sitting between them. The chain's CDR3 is CASGDGYEQYV. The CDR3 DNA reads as TGTGCCAGTGGGGACGGCTACGAGCAGTACGTC.

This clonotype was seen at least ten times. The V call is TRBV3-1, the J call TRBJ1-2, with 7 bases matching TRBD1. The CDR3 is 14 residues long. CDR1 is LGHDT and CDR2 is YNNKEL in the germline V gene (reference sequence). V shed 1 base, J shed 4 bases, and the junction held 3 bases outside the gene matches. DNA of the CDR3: TGTGCCAGCAGCCAAGGCAGACAGGGCTATGGCTACACCTTC. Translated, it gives CASSQGRQGYGYTF.

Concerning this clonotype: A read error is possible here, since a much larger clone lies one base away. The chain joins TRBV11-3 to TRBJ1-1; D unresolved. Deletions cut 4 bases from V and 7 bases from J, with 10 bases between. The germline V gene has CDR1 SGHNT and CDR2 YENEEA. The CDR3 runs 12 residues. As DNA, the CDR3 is TGTGCCAGCAGCTCCAGGAGTAATGAAGCTTTCTTT. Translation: CASSSRSNEAFF.

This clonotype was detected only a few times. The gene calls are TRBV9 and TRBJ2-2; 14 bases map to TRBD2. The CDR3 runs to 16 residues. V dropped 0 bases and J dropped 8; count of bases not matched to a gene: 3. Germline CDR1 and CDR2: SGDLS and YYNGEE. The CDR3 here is CASSVGGLAGVGELFF. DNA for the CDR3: TGTGCCAGCAGCGTAGGGGGACTAGCGGGAGTTGGGGAGCTGTTTTTT.

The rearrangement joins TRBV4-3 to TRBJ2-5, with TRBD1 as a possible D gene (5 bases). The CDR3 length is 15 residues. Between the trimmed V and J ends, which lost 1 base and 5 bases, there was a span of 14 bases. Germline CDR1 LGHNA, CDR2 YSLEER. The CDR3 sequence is CASSQAWGVGETQYF. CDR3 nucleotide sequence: TGCGCCAGCAGCCAAGCGTGGGGCGTGGGTGAGACCCAGTACTTC.